This T cell receptor (beta chain) was identified during a study of OX40 agonist ivuxolimab in advanced cancers. Study summary: The group had a mean age of about 60 years, ranged from roughly 23 to 79, and was roughly 83% male. Study-level findings and limits: At 0.1 to 3.0 mg/kg, CD4+ and CD8+ blood T cells expanded clonally by week 6.

TCRdb's copy holds only in-frame clones and misses some; the assay was immunoSEQ multiplex PCR. The sample consists of 70,000 or so clones, roughly 89% of them appearing once. The CDR3 runs 13 residues. Trimming took off 7 bases at V and 3 bases at J, with 16 bases between the two ends. From germline, CDR1 is SQVTM and CDR2 ANQGSEA. As for this clone: Its antigen is undetermined.

V is TRBV29-1 and J is TRBJ2-7, with D perhaps being TRBD1 or TRBD2 (6 bases each). This TCR was sampled from an adult with an advanced solid tumor such as melanoma, head and neck, liver or kidney cancer. This material consisted of CD4+ or CD8+ T cells sorted from blood, taken in a trial of the OX40 agonist ivuxolimab. CDR3 bases: TGCAGCGCCAGGGGTCCGCGGGACTACGAGCAGTACTTC. Encoded protein: CSARGPRDYEQYF.